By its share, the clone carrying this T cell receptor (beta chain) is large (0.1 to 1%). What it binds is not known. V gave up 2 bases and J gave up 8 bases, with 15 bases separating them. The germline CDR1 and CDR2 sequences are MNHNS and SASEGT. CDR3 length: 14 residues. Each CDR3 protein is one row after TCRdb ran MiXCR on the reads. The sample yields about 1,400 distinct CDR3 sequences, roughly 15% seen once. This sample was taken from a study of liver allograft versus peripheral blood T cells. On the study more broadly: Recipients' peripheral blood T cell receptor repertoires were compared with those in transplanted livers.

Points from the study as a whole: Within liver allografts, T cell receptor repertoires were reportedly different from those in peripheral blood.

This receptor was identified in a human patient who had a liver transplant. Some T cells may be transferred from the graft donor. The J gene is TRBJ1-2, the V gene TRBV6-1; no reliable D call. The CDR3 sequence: CASSEKERVGGYTF. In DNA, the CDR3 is TGTGCCAGCAGTGAAAAGGAAAGGGTTGGGGGCTACACCTTC.